This TCR beta chain emerged from a study of cytomegalovirus exposure and HLA in healthy donors. Study-wide results and caveats: In a later analysis, TCR beta V- and J-gene trimming was associated with a missense DCLRE1C variant. Across donors, presence/absence analyses took sequencing depth to be roughly uniform.

As concerns this clone: Its antigen is unknown.

Healthy people donating bone marrow made up the donors. Donors were nominally healthy when sampled, though unrecorded immune exposures were likely. Primers for the PCR totalled 60 Vbeta and 13 Jbeta. The table came from immunoSEQ multiplex PCR; TCRdb's copy has only in-frame clones and leaves some out. The sample yields some 130,000 clones, roughly 65% seen once. The material sequenced was PBMCs. The TCR comes from a middle-aged man in good health and CMV-seropositive.

The CDR3 reads CATSRPSTGQNEAFF. The CDR3 DNA follows: TGTGCCACCAGCAGACCTAGTACAGGGCAAAATGAAGCTTTCTTT. The chain employs TRBV15 and TRBJ1-1; D is possibly TRBD1 (6 bases). Germline V gene lookup returns CDR1 LNHNV and CDR2 YYDKDF (reference sequence). The ends were cut back, 2 bases at V and 7 bases at J, with 17 bases in the middle. The CDR3 loop spans 15 amino acids.